A selection of T cell receptor beta chains follows, all from one sample in a study of T cell responses to AZD1222 COVID-19 vaccine. Method: immunoSEQ multiplex PCR; TCRdb's copy keeps in-frame clones and lacks some. This sample has tens of thousands of clones, with around 80% found just once. The starting material was peripheral blood, obtained on day 0 of AZD1222 vaccination. The receptor source for this set is an adult in good health. CDR3s include the opening cysteine and the closing phenylalanine or tryptophan.

TRBV10-3 | CAISGARGRNTEAFF
TRBV6-5 | CAILRQGMNTEAFF
TRBV7-2 | CASSLNENTQYF
TRBV27 | CASSLAGTSGETQYF
TRBV16 | CASSHEDRGTTDTQYF
TRBV11-3 | CASSSPPNEKLFF
TRBV6-5 | CASGQTNQPQHF
TRBV19 | CASSVGTRQVPYGYTF
TRBV28 | CASSQGNQPQHF
TRBV11-2 | CASSLEGSSEQYF
TRBV19 | CATRQNYEQYF
TRBV15 | CATSRDRGEEAFF
TRBV19 | CARLARDRGIGQYNEQFF
TRBV27 | CASSLKGGPYEQYF
TRBV6-2/TRBV6-3 | CASSYWAGDTGELFF
TRBV12-5 | CASGLGDSIVQPQHF
TRBV6-6 | CASSWDGLLRLFF
TRBV19 | CASKRLASYNEQFF
TRBV11-3 | CASSPRPGEGNTIYF
TRBV27 | CASSSPITTPYEQYF
TRBV2 | CASGNYGYTF
TRBV6-2/TRBV6-3 | CASSYAPSTALNTEAFF
TRBV5-1 | CASKRLAGVVGELFF
TRBV4-1 | CASSQVGVLAAHLYF
TRBV28 | CASTPQRVSGYTF
TRBV9 | CASSSQTALGDGYTF
TRBV30 | CAWRRTRSGELFF
TRBV14 | CASSFGMNYGYTF
TRBV15 | CATSRWDQSYEQYF
TRBV12-1 | CASSRHRVPLGENIQYF
TRBV5-6 | CASSHWGGGYGYTF
TRBV7-8 | CASSPRDLNYGYTF
TRBV6-4 | CASRRRRTGGPNTEAFF
TRBV5-1 | CASSLTGTRTEAFF
TRBV7-2 | CASSPTAANTGELFF
TRBV28 | CASSSSRPGDTQYF
TRBV3-1/TRBV3-2 | CASSPSSDTEAFF
TRBV27 | CASSPPLAGEVTGELFF
TRBV19 | CASSIRQGLDSGYTF
TRBV5-4 | CASSSQTVSQETQYF
TRBV19 | CASSPRGLAITGELFF
TRBV4-1 | CASRAGGSGDTQYF
TRBV13 | CASSLNGDFTDTQYF
TRBV3-1/TRBV3-2 | CASSHETGSSSYEQYF
TRBV10-3 | CAIRTSGNSYEQYF
TRBV6-6 | CASSYRGDTEAFF
TRBV3-1/TRBV3-2 | CASSQGSMNTEAFF
TRBV15 | CATSRDLNSPLHF
TRBV24-1 | CATSAAGFYNEQFF
TRBV6-5 | CASRIVQGQPQHF
TRBV19 | CASSRGTGTYEQYF
TRBV4-1 | CASSLEVQSSYNSPLHF
TRBV7-3 | CASSLTGAGGDGELFF